The present TCR beta chain was sequenced within a study of blood T cells in healthy people across ages. Study-wide results and caveats: In long-lived donors, naive CD4+ cell counts and diversity exceeded those of aged donors.

The sample, approximately 10 milliliters of peripheral blood, was drawn from each donor. Per-sample yields of isolated PBMCs were at least 6 million. With respect to this clonotype: Its antigen is unidentified.

The CDR3 has 15 amino acids. Germline CDR1 and CDR2: MNHEY and SMNVEV (reference sequence). Losses at the gene ends were 6 bases for V and 7 bases for J; bases not matched to a gene: 7. Sample-barcoded 5' priming and a J-beta primer mix drove a second PCR of 7 to 11 cycles. Tagging of each cDNA molecule was performed by a template-switch adaptor with 12 random nucleotides. TCRdb reprocessed the 5' RACE reads via MiXCR and lists one record per CDR3 protein. Altogether roughly 930,000 distinct CDR3 sequences are present, roughly 52% being singletons, with the ten largest covering roughly an eighth. The chain couples TRBV27 to TRBJ1-5; 12 nucleotides line up with TRBD1. The specimen was blood. This TCR was sampled from a man younger than 45 in good health. The CDR3 nucleotides read TGTGCCAGCAGCCCTGGGACAGGGGGCAGACAGCCCCAGCATTTT. The encoded protein is CASSPGTGGRQPQHF.